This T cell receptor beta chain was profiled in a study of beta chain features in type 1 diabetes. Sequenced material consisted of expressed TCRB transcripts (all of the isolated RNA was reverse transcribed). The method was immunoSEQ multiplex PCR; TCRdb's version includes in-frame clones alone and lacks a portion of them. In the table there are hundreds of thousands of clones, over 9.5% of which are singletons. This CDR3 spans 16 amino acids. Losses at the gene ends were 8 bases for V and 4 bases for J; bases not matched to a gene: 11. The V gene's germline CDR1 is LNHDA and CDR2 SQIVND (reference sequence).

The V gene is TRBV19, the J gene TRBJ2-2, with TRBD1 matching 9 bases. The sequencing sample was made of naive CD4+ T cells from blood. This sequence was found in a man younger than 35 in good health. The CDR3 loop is CASRRGYRGRTGELFF. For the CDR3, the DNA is TGTGCCAGTCGTCGAGGTTACAGGGGGCGCACCGGGGAGCTGTTTTTT.